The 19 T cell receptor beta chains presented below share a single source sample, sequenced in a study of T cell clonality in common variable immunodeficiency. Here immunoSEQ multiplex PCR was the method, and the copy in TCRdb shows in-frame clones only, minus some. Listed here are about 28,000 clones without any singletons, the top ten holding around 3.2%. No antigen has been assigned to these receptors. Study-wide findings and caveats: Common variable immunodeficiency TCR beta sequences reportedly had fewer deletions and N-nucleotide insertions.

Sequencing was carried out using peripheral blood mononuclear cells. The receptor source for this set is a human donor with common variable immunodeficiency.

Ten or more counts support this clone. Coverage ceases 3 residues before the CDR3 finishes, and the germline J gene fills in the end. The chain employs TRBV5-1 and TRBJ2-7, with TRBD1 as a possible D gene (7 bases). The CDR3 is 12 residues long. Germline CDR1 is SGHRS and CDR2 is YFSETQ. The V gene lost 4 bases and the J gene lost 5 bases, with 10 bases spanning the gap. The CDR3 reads CASSPGGNEQYF. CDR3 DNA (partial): TGCGCCAGCAGCCCAGGGGGGAACGAG. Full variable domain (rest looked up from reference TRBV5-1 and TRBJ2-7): KAGVTQTPRYLIKTRGQQVTLSCSPISGHRSVSWYQQTPGQGLQFLFEYFSETQRNKGNFPGRFSGRQFSNSRSEMNVSTLELGDSALYLCASSPGGNEQYFGPGTRLTVT.

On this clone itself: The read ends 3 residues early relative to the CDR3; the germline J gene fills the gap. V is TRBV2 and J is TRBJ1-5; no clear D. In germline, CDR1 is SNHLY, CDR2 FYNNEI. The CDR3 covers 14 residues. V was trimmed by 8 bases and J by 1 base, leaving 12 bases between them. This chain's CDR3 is CASEIARSNQPQHF. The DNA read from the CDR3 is TGTGCCAGCGAGATAGCGAGAAGCAATCAGCCC.

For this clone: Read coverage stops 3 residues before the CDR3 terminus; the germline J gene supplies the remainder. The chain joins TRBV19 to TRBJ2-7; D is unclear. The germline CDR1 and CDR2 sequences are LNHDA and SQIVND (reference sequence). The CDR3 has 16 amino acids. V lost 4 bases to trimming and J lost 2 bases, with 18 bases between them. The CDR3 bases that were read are TGTGCCAGTAGTACGCAACACCACTACGGCACCTACGAG. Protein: CASSTQHHYGTYE. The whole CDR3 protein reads CASSTQHHYGTYEQYF.

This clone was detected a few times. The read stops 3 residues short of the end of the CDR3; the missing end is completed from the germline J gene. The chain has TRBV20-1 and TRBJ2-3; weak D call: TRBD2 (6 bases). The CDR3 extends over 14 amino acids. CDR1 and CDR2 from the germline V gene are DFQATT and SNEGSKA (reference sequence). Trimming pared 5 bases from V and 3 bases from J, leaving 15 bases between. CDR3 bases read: TGCAGTGCTTCGCGGACTGGGAGGACAGATACG. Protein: CSASRTGRTDT. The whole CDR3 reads CSASRTGRTDTQYF.

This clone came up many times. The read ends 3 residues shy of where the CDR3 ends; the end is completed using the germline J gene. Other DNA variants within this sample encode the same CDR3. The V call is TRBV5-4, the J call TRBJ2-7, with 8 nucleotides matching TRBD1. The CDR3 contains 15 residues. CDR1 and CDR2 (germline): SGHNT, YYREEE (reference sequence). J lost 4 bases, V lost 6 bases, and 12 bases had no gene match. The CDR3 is CASTTPGTGGYEQYF. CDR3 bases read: TGTGCCAGCACAACCCCCGGGACAGGTGGTTACGAG.

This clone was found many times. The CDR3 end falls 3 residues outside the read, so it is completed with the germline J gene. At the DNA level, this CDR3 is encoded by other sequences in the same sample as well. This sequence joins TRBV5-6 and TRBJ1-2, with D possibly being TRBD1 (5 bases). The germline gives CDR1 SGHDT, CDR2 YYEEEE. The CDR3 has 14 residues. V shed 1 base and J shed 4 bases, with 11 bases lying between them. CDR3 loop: CASSLSTGSYGYTF. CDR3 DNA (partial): TGTGCCAGCAGCTTGTCCACAGGTTCCTATGGC.

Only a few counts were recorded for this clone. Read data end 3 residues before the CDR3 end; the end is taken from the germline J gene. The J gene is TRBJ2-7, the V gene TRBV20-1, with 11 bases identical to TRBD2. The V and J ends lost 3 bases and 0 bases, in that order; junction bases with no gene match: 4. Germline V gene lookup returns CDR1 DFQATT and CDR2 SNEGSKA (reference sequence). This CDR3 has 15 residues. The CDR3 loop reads CSASATSGSSYEQYF. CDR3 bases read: TGCAGTGCTAGTGCCACTAGCGGGAGCTCCTACGAG.

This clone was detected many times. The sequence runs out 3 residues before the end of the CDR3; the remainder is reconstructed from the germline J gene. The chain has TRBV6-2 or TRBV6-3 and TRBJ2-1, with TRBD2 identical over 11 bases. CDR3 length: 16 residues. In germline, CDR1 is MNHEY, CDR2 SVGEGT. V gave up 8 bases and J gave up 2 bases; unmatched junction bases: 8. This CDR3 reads CASGLRLAGPYNEQFF. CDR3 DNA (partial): TGTGCCAGCGGACTTAGACTAGCGGGACCCTACAATGAG.

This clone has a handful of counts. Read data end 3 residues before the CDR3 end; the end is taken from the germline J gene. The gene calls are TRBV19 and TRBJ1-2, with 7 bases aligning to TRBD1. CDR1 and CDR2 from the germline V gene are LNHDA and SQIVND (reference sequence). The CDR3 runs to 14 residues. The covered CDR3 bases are TGTGCCAGTAAAGTCTCATTTGGGACAGACTCC. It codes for CASKVSFGTDS. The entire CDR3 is CASKVSFGTDSYTF.

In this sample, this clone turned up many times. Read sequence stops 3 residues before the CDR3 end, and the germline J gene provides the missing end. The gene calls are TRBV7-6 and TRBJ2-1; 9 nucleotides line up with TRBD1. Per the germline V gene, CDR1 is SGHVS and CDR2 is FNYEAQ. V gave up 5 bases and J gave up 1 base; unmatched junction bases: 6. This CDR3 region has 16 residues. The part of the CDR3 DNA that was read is TGTGCCAGCAGCACTCAGACAGGGGGTTCCTACAATGAG. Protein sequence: CASSTQTGGSYNE. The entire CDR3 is CASSTQTGGSYNEQFF.

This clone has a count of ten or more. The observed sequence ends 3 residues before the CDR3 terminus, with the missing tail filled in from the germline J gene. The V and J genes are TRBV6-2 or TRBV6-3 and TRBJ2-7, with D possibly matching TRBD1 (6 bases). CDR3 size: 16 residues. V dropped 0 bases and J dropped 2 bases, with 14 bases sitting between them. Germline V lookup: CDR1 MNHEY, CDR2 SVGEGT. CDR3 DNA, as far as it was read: TGTGCCAGCAGTTACTCAACGGGACACCTAACCTACGAG. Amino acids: CASSYSTGHLTYE. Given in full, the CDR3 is CASSYSTGHLTYEQYF.

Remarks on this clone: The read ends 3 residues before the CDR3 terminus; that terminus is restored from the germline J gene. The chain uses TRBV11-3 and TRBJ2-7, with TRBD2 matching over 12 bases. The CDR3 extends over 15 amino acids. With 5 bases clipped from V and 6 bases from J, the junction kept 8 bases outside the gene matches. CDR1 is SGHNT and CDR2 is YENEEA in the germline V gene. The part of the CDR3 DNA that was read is TGTGCCAGCAGCGCCGGACTAGCGGGGTCTGGCGAG. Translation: CASSAGLAGSGE. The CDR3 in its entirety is CASSAGLAGSGEQYF.

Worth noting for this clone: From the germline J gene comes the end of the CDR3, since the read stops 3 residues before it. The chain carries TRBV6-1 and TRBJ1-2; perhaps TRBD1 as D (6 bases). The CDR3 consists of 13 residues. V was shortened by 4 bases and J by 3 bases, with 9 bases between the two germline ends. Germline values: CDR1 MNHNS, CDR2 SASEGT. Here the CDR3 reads CASSGAGDYGYTF. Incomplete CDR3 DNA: TGTGCCAGCAGTGGCGCAGGGGACTATGGC.

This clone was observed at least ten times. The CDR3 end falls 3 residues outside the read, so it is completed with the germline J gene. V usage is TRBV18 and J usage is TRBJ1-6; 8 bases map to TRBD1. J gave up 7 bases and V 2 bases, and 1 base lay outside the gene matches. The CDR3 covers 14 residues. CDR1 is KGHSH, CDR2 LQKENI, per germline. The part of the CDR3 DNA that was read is TGTGCCAGCTCACCAGGGACAGGAAATTCACCC. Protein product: CASSPGTGNSP. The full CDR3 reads CASSPGTGNSPLHF. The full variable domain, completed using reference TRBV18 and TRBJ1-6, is NAGVMQNPRHLVRRRGQEARLRCSPMKGHSHVYWYRQLPEEGLKFMVYLQKENIIDESGMPKERFSAEFPKEGPSILRIQQVVRGDSAAYFCASSPGTGNSPLHFGNGTRLTVT.

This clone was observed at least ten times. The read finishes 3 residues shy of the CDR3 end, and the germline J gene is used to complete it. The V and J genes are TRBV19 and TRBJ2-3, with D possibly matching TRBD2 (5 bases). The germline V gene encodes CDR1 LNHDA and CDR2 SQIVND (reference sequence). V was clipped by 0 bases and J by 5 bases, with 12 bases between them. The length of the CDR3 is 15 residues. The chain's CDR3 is CASSIDESGKDTQYF. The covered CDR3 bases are TGTGCCAGTAGTATAGATGAATCGGGGAAAGATACG. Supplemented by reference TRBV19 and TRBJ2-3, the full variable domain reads DGGITQSPKYLFRKEGQNVTLSCEQNLNHDAMYWYRQDPGQGLRLIYYSQIVNDFQKGDIAEGYSVSREKKESFPLTVTSAQKNPTAFYLCASSIDESGKDTQYFGPGTRLTVL.

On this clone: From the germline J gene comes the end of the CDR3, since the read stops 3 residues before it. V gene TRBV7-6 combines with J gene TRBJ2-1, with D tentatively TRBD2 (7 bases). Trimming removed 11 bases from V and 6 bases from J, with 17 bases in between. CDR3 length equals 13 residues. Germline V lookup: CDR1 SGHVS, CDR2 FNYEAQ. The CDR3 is CALGEGGSNEQFF. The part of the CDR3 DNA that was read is TGTGCCCTGGGTGAGGGGGGGTCCAATGAG.

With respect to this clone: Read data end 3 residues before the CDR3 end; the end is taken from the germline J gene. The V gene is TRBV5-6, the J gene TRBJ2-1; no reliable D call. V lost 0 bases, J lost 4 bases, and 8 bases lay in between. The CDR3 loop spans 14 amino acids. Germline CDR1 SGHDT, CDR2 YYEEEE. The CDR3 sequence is CASSLGDLYNEQFF. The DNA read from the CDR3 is TGTGCCAGCAGCTTGGGCGACTTATACAATGAG.

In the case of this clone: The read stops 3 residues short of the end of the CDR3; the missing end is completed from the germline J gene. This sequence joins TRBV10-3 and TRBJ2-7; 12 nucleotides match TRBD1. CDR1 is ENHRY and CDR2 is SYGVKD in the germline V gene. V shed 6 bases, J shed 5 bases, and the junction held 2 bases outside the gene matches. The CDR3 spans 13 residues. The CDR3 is CAIRGQGADEQYF. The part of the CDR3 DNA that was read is TGTGCCATCAGGGGACAGGGGGCCGACGAG.

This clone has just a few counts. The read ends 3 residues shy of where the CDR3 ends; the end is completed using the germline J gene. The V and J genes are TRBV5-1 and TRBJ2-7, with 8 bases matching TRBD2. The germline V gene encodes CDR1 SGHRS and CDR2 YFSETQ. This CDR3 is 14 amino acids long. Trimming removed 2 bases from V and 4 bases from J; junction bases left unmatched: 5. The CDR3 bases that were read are TGCGCCAGCAGCTTTGACCGGGGGGGTTACGAG. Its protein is CASSFDRGGYE. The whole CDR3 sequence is CASSFDRGGYEQYF.